This passage covers 10 T cell receptor beta chains from one sample sequenced in a study of early T cells in non-severe SARS-CoV-2 infection. Via MiXCR, TCRdb re-called the 5' RACE reads, giving one row per CDR3 protein. Of 100,000 to 120,000 distinct CDR3 sequences detected, 10% to 15% appear once; the ten largest clones hold about 3.8%. The sequenced sample was whole blood, obtained at baseline. Receptors originate from an adult who was a healthcare worker with PCR-confirmed SARS-CoV-2 infection or an uninfected control (not recorded which).

The chain employs TRBV6-4 and TRBJ2-2, with a weak D call TRBD1 (6 bases). Trimming stripped 8 bases from V and 2 bases from J, with 9 bases between. The CDR3 contains 13 residues. Germline V CDR1 and CDR2: MRHNA, SNTAGT. Here the CDR3 DNA reads TGTGCCAGCCGACAGGACAACACCGGGGAGCTGTTTTTT. Amino acid sequence: CASRQDNTGELFF.

This clonotype was detected ten times or more. The rearrangement joins TRBV27 to TRBJ2-3; 8 bases map to TRBD2. CDR1 and CDR2 from the germline V gene are MNHEY and SMNVEV (reference sequence). The J segment lost 5 bases and the V segment lost 10 bases, leaving 20 bases of the junction unmatched. The CDR3 loop spans 17 amino acids. The CDR3, as DNA: TGTGCCACACACCCCCTCAGCGGGAGCGGAGGAGGAGATACGCAGTATTTT. It codes for CATHPLSGSGGGDTQYF.

At least ten counts were recorded for this clonotype. The CDR3 is CASSRLGRVDTEAFF. CDR3 in DNA: TGTGCCAGCAGCAGGTTAGGGAGGGTGGACACTGAAGCTTTCTTT. V and J are TRBV11-2 and TRBJ1-1, with unresolved D. Germline CDR1 reads SGHAT; CDR2 reads FQNNGV. There are 15 residues in the CDR3. Trimming removed 5 bases from V and 3 bases from J, with 16 bases in between. The entire variable domain, with the rest obtained from reference TRBV11-2 and TRBJ1-1, is as follows: EAGVAQSPRYKIIEKRQSVAFWCNPISGHATLYWYQQILGQGPKLLIQFQNNGVVDDSQLPKDRFSAERLKGVDSTLKIQPAKLEDSAVYLCASSRLGRVDTEAFFGQGTRLTVV.

V and J are TRBV12-3 or TRBV12-4 and TRBJ1-1, with a weak D call TRBD1 (5 bases). The CDR3 extends over 14 amino acids. V lost 3 bases and J lost 1, with 9 bases in between. The CDR3 spells CASSFQGGNTEAFF. The CDR3 DNA reads TGTGCCAGCAGTTTTCAGGGAGGGAACACTGAAGCTTTCTTT.

This clonotype was seen a handful of times. V usage is TRBV6-5 and J usage is TRBJ1-3; D is undetermined. CDR1 and CDR2 from the germline V gene are MNHEY and SVGAGI. The V and J ends lost 3 bases and 0 bases respectively, with 6 bases between them. This CDR3 comprises 14 residues. CDR3: CASSYSPSGNTIYF. The DNA for the CDR3 is TGTGCCAGCAGTTATTCGCCCTCTGGAAACACCATATATTTT.

The chain joins TRBV7-9 to TRBJ2-3, with 12 bases that match TRBD2. The CDR3 runs to 17 residues. CDR1 is SEHNR and CDR2 is FQNEAQ in the germline V gene (reference sequence). The trim removed 5 bases at V and 5 bases at J, leaving 11 bases unmatched. Here the CDR3 DNA reads TGTGCCAGCAGCGGGGCCAGACTAGCGGGAGTCCAAGATACGCAGTATTTT. It encodes CASSGARLAGVQDTQYF. The full variable domain, rest sourced from reference TRBV7-9 and TRBJ2-3, is DTGVSQNPRHKITKRGQNVTFRCDPISEHNRLYWYRQTLGQGPEFLTYFQNEAQLEKSRLLSDRFSAERPKGSFSTLEIQRTEQGDSAMYLCASSGARLAGVQDTQYFGPGTRLTVL.

This chain links TRBV20-1 with TRBJ1-2; D not certain. This CDR3 region has 16 residues. The V gene's germline CDR1 is DFQATT and CDR2 SNEGSKA (reference sequence). Trimming removed 5 bases from V and 0 bases from J, with 19 bases in between. The chain's CDR3 is CSAHYTKTLANYGYTF. The DNA for the CDR3 is TGCAGTGCTCACTACACAAAGACCTTAGCTAACTATGGCTACACCTTC.

Ten or more counts support this clonotype. The chain uses TRBV6-5 and TRBJ1-5; no clear D. This CDR3 has 13 residues. Germline V gene lookup returns CDR1 MNHEY and CDR2 SVGAGI. Trimming shortened V by 4 bases and J by 7 bases, and 11 bases separated the two germline ends. The CDR3 loop reads CASSWGVFQPQHF. DNA for the CDR3: TGTGCCAGCAGTTGGGGTGTCTTCCAGCCCCAGCATTTT.

This clonotype was seen only a few times. The chain carries TRBV6-2 or TRBV6-3 and TRBJ2-7, with 8 nucleotides matching TRBD2. Germline trimming cut 6 bases from V and 2 bases from J; bases unmatched to any gene: 6. There are 14 residues in the CDR3. Germline-derived CDR1 and CDR2 are MNHEY and SVGEGT. Written as DNA, the CDR3 is TGTGCCAGCAGCTTTGCCGGGGGGGCCTACGAGCAGTACTTC. Translating it yields CASSFAGGAYEQYF.

The chain joins TRBV6-1 to TRBJ2-3; 8 bases match TRBD2. Germline V gives CDR1 MNHNS, CDR2 SASEGT. Losses at the gene ends were 4 bases for V and 5 bases for J; bases not matched to a gene: 8. There are 15 residues in the CDR3. The CDR3 nucleotides read TGTGCCAGCAGTGCTTATCGGGGGGGAGGAGATACGCAGTATTTT. This encodes CASSAYRGGGDTQYF.